This T cell receptor beta chain was documented in a study of cytomegalovirus exposure and HLA in healthy donors. About the study: The roughly 110 validation repertoires were reported in a later analysis to have been generated on the same platform as the 666 first-cohort repertoires.

The donors belonged to the approximately 130-subject validation cohort, separate from the roughly 700-subject first cohort. Points on this clone: Its antigen is not known.

TCRdb keeps only in-frame clones here, not all; method: immunoSEQ multiplex PCR. The sample holds tens of thousands of clones, less than 95% seen once. General study findings and limits: The study put 150 to 200 TCR beta chains on its list as cytomegalovirus-associated. A subsequent analysis found that TCR clusters from the first cohort also tended to co-occur in the roughly 120 validation repertoires, with under 95% of cluster scores above 0.

The CDR3 sequence is 18 residues long. The TCR originated in a woman aged 18-29 years in good health and CMV-seronegative. The specimen was PBMCs. V and J are TRBV12-1 and TRBJ1-5. TRBV12-1 is classified as a pseudogene. CDR3 nucleotides: TGTGCCAGCAGCTCCTCGCTCATCGGGAGGGTGAGCAATCAGCCCCAGCATTTT. Translation gives CASSSSLIGRVSNQPQHF.